This T cell receptor (beta chain) stems from a study of blood T cell repertoires in COVID-19. About the research overall: COVID-19 samples from acute and convalescent phases originated in the United States, Italy and Spain. Sources were T cells, B-cell-depleted T cells, or PBMCs; the material itself was cDNA or gDNA.

Seattle patients were enrolled during active infection and followed longitudinally. Germline CDR1 and CDR2: SGDLS and YYNGEE. This CDR3 has 15 amino acids. The junction had 9 bases not matched to a gene; V was cut back by 4 bases and J by 6 bases. Authors' data handling: Estimation of nucleated cell counts relied on the amplification of reference gene primers. Measured with immunoSEQ multiplex PCR; TCRdb has only the in-frame clones, and not every one. The V and J calls and clone size are taken from that table; D and trimming were inferred from the DNA. This table has about 180,000 clones, roughly 81% appearing once.

The V and J genes are TRBV9 and TRBJ2-1; 8 bases are a match to TRBD1. Sequencing input: peripheral blood. This sequence was found in a woman of 80 years or more with COVID-19, enrolled during active disease. The CDR3 coding sequence is TGTGCCAGCAGCTCCCGGCAGGGGGCCTTCAATGAGCAGTTCTTC. Protein product: CASSSRQGAFNEQFF.